This T cell receptor beta chain was recovered during a study of shared clonotypes between healthy human individuals. The CDR3 runs 16 residues. The germline V gene encodes CDR1 MNHEY and CDR2 SMNVEV (reference sequence). V lost 7 bases to trimming and J lost 4 bases; unmatched junction nucleotides: 7. Sequencing was performed with immunoSEQ multiplex PCR; in TCRdb, only in-frame clones are kept and a portion is missing. The repertoire has 2 million to 2.5 million clones, approximately 90% of them found once; the top ten carry about 0.41%. V and J are TRBV27 and TRBJ2-3, with TRBD2 identical over 14 bases. Input material: naive CD4+ T cells from PBMCs. Regarding subset: CD45RA+ positively selected. The TCR comes from a man younger than 35 in good health. Some clones in this sample may be carry-over from other donors' samples. The CDR3 spells CASTRRLAGGADTQYF. The CDR3 region has the DNA TGTGCCAGCACCAGGAGACTAGCGGGAGGGGCAGATACGCAGTATTTT.